Each of the 10 T cell receptor beta chains below was sequenced from the same sample in a study of T cell clonality in common variable immunodeficiency. Their target antigens are unknown. Profiling relied on immunoSEQ multiplex PCR, and the TCRdb table lists in-frame clones only, not all of them. The repertoire consists of around 9,200 clones, none detected only once. Study-level findings and limits: Common variable immunodeficiency TCR beta sequences reportedly had fewer deletions and N-nucleotide insertions.

Source material: peripheral blood mononuclear cells. The receptors come from a human donor with common variable immunodeficiency.

This clone was recorded at least ten times. The sequence runs out 3 residues before the end of the CDR3; the remainder is reconstructed from the germline J gene. The chain uses TRBV6-2 or TRBV6-3 and TRBJ1-1; TRBD1 agrees at 7 bases. This CDR3 has 13 amino acids. Germline CDR1 and CDR2: MNHEY and SVGEGT. Losses at the gene ends were 5 bases for V and 3 bases for J; bases not matched to a gene: 3. CDR3 bases read: TGTGCCAGCAGTAGAGACAGGGACACTGAA. This encodes CASSRDRDTE. In full, the CDR3 is CASSRDRDTEAFF.

This clone has a handful of counts. Coverage ceases 3 residues before the CDR3 finishes, and the germline J gene fills in the end. The V and J genes are TRBV25-1 and TRBJ2-1; D remains ambiguous. Per the germline V gene, CDR1 is MGHDK and CDR2 is SYGVNS. The CDR3 is 11 residues long. Trimming took 5 bases from V and 4 from J, leaving 3 bases between them. The CDR3 bases that were read are TGTGCCAGCAGTTCTTACAATGAG. The encoded protein is CASSSYNE. The entire CDR3 reads CASSSYNEQFF.

This clone appeared many times. The CDR3 end falls 3 residues outside the read, so it is completed with the germline J gene. This rearrangement joins TRBV6-1 to TRBJ1-2; 7 bases align to TRBD1. The CDR3 sequence is 18 residues long. V was clipped by 1 base and J by 4 bases; unmatched bases: 15. Germline values: CDR1 MNHNS, CDR2 SASEGT. The CDR3 bases that were read are TGTGCCAGCAGTGAAGGTTGGCCCCCCCGGACAGGTACCTATGGC. This sequence encodes CASSEGWPPRTGTYG. The whole CDR3 region reads CASSEGWPPRTGTYGYTF.

Ten or more counts support this clone. The read is 3 residues too short to cover the CDR3 end, so that end is filled in from the germline J gene. J is TRBJ2-7 and V is TRBV5-4; D possibly corresponds to TRBD2 (5 bases). Between the trimmed V and J ends, which lost 4 bases and 2 bases, there was a span of 13 bases. This CDR3 comprises 14 residues. The germline CDR1 and CDR2 sequences are SGHNT and YYREEE (reference sequence). CDR3 in amino acids: CASSGKSGTYEQYF. The part of the CDR3 DNA that was read is TGTGCCAGCAGCGGTAAAAGCGGTACCTACGAG.

This clone was counted many times. Partial CDR3 DNA: TGTGCCAGCAGTGAACTAGCGGGGGGGTACAATGAG. Amino acid sequence: CASSELAGGYNE. The whole CDR3 sequence is CASSELAGGYNEQFF. The chain uses TRBV6-1 and TRBJ2-1, with 12 bases identical to TRBD2. The CDR3 end falls 3 residues outside the read, so it is completed with the germline J gene. V lost 2 bases to trimming and J lost 4 bases; unmatched junction nucleotides: 0. Germline CDR1 MNHNS, CDR2 SASEGT. This CDR3 contains 15 residues.

The table lists this clone with many counts. Read data end 3 residues before the CDR3 end; the end is taken from the germline J gene. V usage is TRBV20-1 and J usage is TRBJ2-5, with D possibly matching TRBD1 (5 bases). With 0 bases removed from V and 4 bases from J, the gap between germline ends came to 9 bases. The CDR3 spans 13 residues. From germline, CDR1 is DFQATT and CDR2 SNEGSKA (reference sequence). The sequenced CDR3 bases are TGCAGTGCTAGAGATGTCACAGGAGAGACC. Amino acid sequence: CSARDVTGET. The full CDR3 is CSARDVTGETQYF.

This clone was counted between two and nine times. Read sequence stops 3 residues before the CDR3 end, and the germline J gene provides the missing end. The chain uses TRBV10-2 and TRBJ1-6; 9 bases agree with TRBD1. There are 15 residues in the CDR3. The germline CDR1 and CDR2 sequences are WSHSY and SAAADI. V lost 6 bases and J lost 8; bases outside the gene matches: 8. CDR3 DNA, as far as it was read: TGCGCCAGCAGGGACAGGGGCCGGGGGGATTCACCC. Protein product: CASRDRGRGDSP. The complete CDR3 protein is CASRDRGRGDSPLHF.

This clone was seen repeatedly, ten times or more. The CDR3 is cut off 3 residues early in the read; its end comes from the germline J gene. The gene calls are TRBV7-2 and TRBJ1-4; perhaps TRBD1 as D (5 bases). The V and J ends lost 5 bases and 8 bases respectively, with 9 bases between them. CDR3 size: 12 residues. Germline CDR1 is SGHTA and CDR2 is FQGNSA. This chain's CDR3 is CASSQPGEKLFF. The sequenced CDR3 bases are TGTGCCAGCAGCCAACCAGGGGAAAAA.

This clone was recorded at least ten times. The missing CDR3 end, 3 residues past where the read stops, is filled in from the germline J gene. The rearrangement joins TRBV5-1 to TRBJ2-2; 7 bases are shared with TRBD1. V dropped 0 bases and J dropped 9; count of bases not matched to a gene: 8. The CDR3 runs 15 residues. Germline-derived CDR1 and CDR2 are SGHRS and YFSETQ. The CDR3 sequence: CASSLEGALIRELFF. Partial CDR3 DNA: TGCGCCAGCAGCTTGGAGGGGGCCCTAATCCGGGAG.

This clone was observed many times. Read data end 3 residues before the CDR3 end; the end is taken from the germline J gene. The gene calls are TRBV5-1 and TRBJ1-4; D possibly corresponds to TRBD1 (6 bases). V lost 0 bases, J lost 8 bases, and 14 bases lay in between. This CDR3 is built from 15 residues. CDR1 and CDR2 (germline): SGHRS, YFSETQ. This CDR3 reads CASSLGPTGLEKLFF. The covered CDR3 bases are TGCGCCAGCAGCTTGGGGCCGACAGGATTAGAAAAA.